The present TCR beta chain was sequenced within a study of CD8 T cells in ankylosing spondylitis. The study's findings and limits: Disease-linked clones were found to be CD8+ and relatively rare in peripheral blood. Matched ankylosing spondylitis synovial fluid reportedly showed significant enrichment of disease-linked clones. A motif of under 10 highly homologous TCR beta variants was seen as apparently characteristic of ankylosing spondylitis blood.

Quantitative 5'-RACE with molecular barcodes was used to make the TCR beta libraries. TCRdb re-derived calls from the 5' RACE reads in MiXCR, one entry per CDR3 protein. The table lists a few hundred thousand distinct CDR3 sequences, 15% to 20% of them singletons. J lost 5 bases, V lost 0 bases, and 7 bases had no gene match. The CDR3 runs to 16 residues. Per the germline V gene, CDR1 is MGHRA and CDR2 is YSYEKL. Turning to this clonotype: Its cognate antigen is unknown.

The sequenced sample was blood, either unsorted or a sorted T cell fraction (not recorded which). The V gene is TRBV4-1, the J gene TRBJ2-7; 10 bases map to TRBD1. The TCR originated in a male donor with ankylosing spondylitis or in good health (not recorded which). CDR3 region: CASSQEEGQGFNEQYF. The DNA of the CDR3 is TGCGCCAGCAGCCAAGAGGAGGGACAGGGGTTCAACGAGCAGTACTTC.